The clone carrying this T cell receptor (beta chain) has a count of ten or more. Its antigen remains unidentified. Previously described methods and listed TCR primers were employed for the bulk TCR libraries. TCRdb reprocessed the PCR reads via MiXCR and lists one record per CDR3 protein. The profile covers about 640,000 distinct CDR3 sequences, with 20% appearing a single time and under 0.95% taken by the ten largest. The sample originates from a study of molecular identifiers for immune sequencing clone quantification. CDR1 and CDR2 from the germline V gene are MNHNY and SVGAGI (reference sequence). Germline trimming cut 4 bases from V and 1 base from J; bases unmatched to any gene: 15. The CDR3 spans 20 residues. General study results and limits: Clones exceeding 20 RNA copies carried over 97% of effector molecules but under 1% of naive-cell molecules. In a background of around 1 million naive cells, spiked Jurkat TCR RNA from one cell was reportedly detectable.

The gene calls are TRBV6-6 and TRBJ2-3; TRBD2 matches at 12 bases. Sequencing was performed on naive CD8+ T cells from blood, with Jurkat cell RNA spiked in. The subset: FACS-sorted CD8+CD4-CCR7+CD45RA+ naive T cells. The sequence was collected from a human donor in good health. Some libraries in this study had Jurkat cell RNA spiked in. CDR3 nucleotides: TGTGCCAGCAGTTTTCAACGACTAGCGGGAGAGGGTTTTGGCACAGATACGCAGTATTTT. Its translation: CASSFQRLAGEGFGTDTQYF.